These 27 T cell receptor beta chains were all obtained from the same sample, sequenced in a study of blood T cell repertoires in COVID-19. Sequenced by immunoSEQ multiplex PCR; TCRdb stores in-frame clones only, minus some. Of over 130,000 clones listed, approximately 84% are singletons. Sample: peripheral blood. Every receptor here comes from a human donor in a cohort sampled during active COVID-19.

A few counts support this clone. CDR3 in amino acids: CASSLALLGGAGELFF. CDR3 DNA sequence: TGTGCCAGCAGCTTAGCGTTGCTGGGGGGAGCCGGGGAGCTGTTTTTT. The chain couples TRBV11-3 to TRBJ2-2, with D perhaps matching TRBD2 (6 bases). The CDR3 has 16 amino acids. Trimming pared 1 base from V and 6 bases from J, leaving 15 bases between. In germline, CDR1 is SGHNT, CDR2 YENEEA.

The chain combines TRBV5-1 with TRBJ1-5; no firm D call. V was cut by 1 base and J by 0 bases, with 8 bases left in between. Germline CDR1 SGHRS, CDR2 YFSETQ. The CDR3 is 15 amino acids. Here the CDR3 reads CASSLSGNSNQPQHF. Written as DNA, the CDR3 is TGCGCCAGCAGCTTGTCGGGAAATAGCAATCAGCCCCAGCATTTT. The entire variable domain, with the rest obtained from reference TRBV5-1 and TRBJ1-5, is as follows: KAGVTQTPRYLIKTRGQQVTLSCSPISGHRSVSWYQQTPGQGLQFLFEYFSETQRNKGNFPGRFSGRQFSNSRSEMNVSTLELGDSALYLCASSLSGNSNQPQHFGDGTRLSIL.

This clone was recorded only once. V and J are TRBV6-5 and TRBJ1-5; a possible D gene is TRBD1 (6 bases). Germline CDR1 reads MNHEY; CDR2 reads SVGAGI. This CDR3 is 15 amino acids long. V lost 6 bases, J lost 6 bases, and 18 bases lay in between. CDR3 protein: CASSPGSTDSQPQHF. DNA of the CDR3: TGTGCCAGCAGCCCCGGTTCGACGGACAGTCAGCCCCAGCATTTT.

V usage is TRBV6-1 and J usage is TRBJ2-5; TRBD2 is a possible D gene (7 bases). Trimming removed 5 bases at V and 4 bases at J, with 14 bases between. The CDR3 has 14 residues. Germline CDR1 reads MNHNS; CDR2 reads SASEGT. This CDR3 is CASSFKGGGETQYF. The CDR3 nucleotides are TGTGCCAGCAGTTTCAAGGGGGGGGGAGAGACCCAGTACTTC.

The rearrangement links TRBV27 to TRBJ1-1, with 7 bases identical to TRBD1. The CDR3 extends over 15 amino acids. Losses at the gene ends were 5 bases for V and 4 bases for J; bases not matched to a gene: 10. CDR1 is MNHEY, CDR2 SMNVEV, per germline (reference sequence). The CDR3 here is CASSRTQGNPTEAFF. CDR3 DNA: TGTGCCAGCAGTAGAACACAGGGGAATCCCACTGAAGCTTTCTTT.

The rearrangement joins TRBV7-9 to TRBJ1-1, with 9 bases matching TRBD1. Germline V gene sequence: CDR1 SEHNR, CDR2 FQNEAQ (reference sequence). The CDR3 length is 15 residues. Germline trimming cut 4 bases from V and 4 bases from J; bases unmatched to any gene: 7. The CDR3 nucleotides are TGTGCCAGCAGCTACAGGGGGCGCCGAGTCACTGAAGCTTTCTTT. It codes for CASSYRGRRVTEAFF.

The chain recombines TRBV18 with TRBJ1-5; 12 bases line up with TRBD1. CDR3 length equals 15 residues. The V gene end was trimmed by 3 bases and the J gene end by 5 bases; junction bases not matched to a gene: 2. Germline V gives CDR1 KGHSH, CDR2 LQKENI. The CDR3 here is CASSPGTGGDQPQHF. The CDR3 DNA sequence: TGTGCCAGCTCACCTGGGACAGGGGGCGATCAGCCCCAGCATTTT.

In regard to this clone: At one boundary the junction diverges from the germline segment, which might be a read error. This rearrangement joins TRBV11-2 to TRBJ2-1; 12 positions agree with TRBD1. The CDR3 contains 14 residues. Germline assignment: CDR1 SGHAT and CDR2 FQNNGV. The CDR3 loop reads CASSLGDRGRRTIF. In DNA, the CDR3 is TGTGCCAGCAGCTTGGGGGACAGGGGGCGCAGGACAATCTTC.

This chain uses TRBV23-1 with TRBJ1-3, with a tentative D call TRBD1 (5 bases). TRBV23-1 is flagged as an ORF with uncertain function. The CDR3 spans 17 residues. Trimming took 7 bases from V and 1 from J, leaving 20 bases between them. The CDR3 here is CASNPRGREISGNTIYF. The CDR3 DNA is TGCGCCAGCAATCCCCGAGGCAGGGAAATATCTGGAAACACCATATATTTT.

The gene calls are TRBV5-1 and TRBJ1-1; possible D gene TRBD1, 6 bases. Per the germline V gene, CDR1 is SGHRS and CDR2 is YFSETQ. The CDR3 sequence is 14 residues long. Trimming removed 3 bases at V and 1 base at J, with 10 bases between. The CDR3, as DNA: TGCGCCAGCAGCTCCAGGGGTGGGAACACTGAAGCTTTCTTT. It is translated as CASSSRGGNTEAFF.

The CDR3 loop is CASSRDRGLTGELFF. The CDR3 bases are TGTGCCAGCTCACGCGACAGGGGTCTGACCGGGGAGCTGTTTTTT. The chain recombines TRBV18 with TRBJ2-2; 8 nucleotides agree with TRBD1. Germline lookup yields CDR1 KGHSH and CDR2 LQKENI. This CDR3 is built from 15 residues. The V and J ends lost 4 bases and 5 bases, in that order; junction bases with no gene match: 6.

This clone was found a few times. The chain is built from TRBV11-1 and TRBJ1-3; no firm D call. Trimming removed 5 bases from V and 2 bases from J, with 10 bases in between. Germline values: CDR1 SGHAT, CDR2 FQDESV (reference sequence). The CDR3 runs 14 residues. CDR3 loop: CASSNREAGNTIYF. CDR3 DNA sequence: TGTGCCAGCAGCAACAGAGAAGCTGGAAACACCATATATTTT.

J is TRBJ2-5 and V is TRBV6-2 or TRBV6-3; D remains unclear. Germline V gene data show CDR1 as MNHEY and CDR2 as SVGEGT. The CDR3 sequence is 11 residues long. The ends were cut back, 5 bases at V and 5 bases at J, with 6 bases in the middle. The CDR3 DNA reads TGTGCCAGCAGTAATATGGAGACCCAGTACTTC. It encodes CASSNMETQYF.

V gene TRBV7-9 combines with J gene TRBJ1-6; 9 bases are shared with TRBD1. V lost 6 bases, J lost 11 bases, and 8 bases stayed unmatched. The CDR3 loop spans 14 amino acids. Germline loops: CDR1 SEHNR, CDR2 FQNEAQ (reference sequence). The CDR3 nucleotides read TGTGCCAGCAGTGAAACAGGGGGCACGACACCCCTCCACTTT. Its translation is CASSETGGTTPLHF.

The chain has TRBV27 and TRBJ2-5; tentative D call: TRBD1 (7 bases). Germline values: CDR1 MNHEY, CDR2 SMNVEV (reference sequence). V was trimmed by 5 bases and J by 0 bases, leaving 19 bases between them. The CDR3 has 17 residues. CDR3: CASSPRRGQPNQETQYF. The CDR3 region has the DNA TGTGCCAGCAGTCCTCGGCGGGGACAGCCTAACCAAGAGACCCAGTACTTC.

This chain links TRBV5-5 with TRBJ2-3, with 11 nucleotides matching TRBD2. CDR1 is SGHKS and CDR2 is YYEKEE in the germline V gene (reference sequence). With 1 base clipped from V and 2 bases from J, the junction kept 6 bases outside the gene matches. There are 17 residues in the CDR3. The CDR3 bases are TGTGCCAGCAGCTTGCAGGCTAGCGGGGGGACCACAGATACGCAGTATTTT. Translation gives CASSLQASGGTTDTQYF.

CDR3 protein: CASSLIGRGQETQYF. Written as DNA, the CDR3 is TGTGCCAGCAGCTTAATAGGGAGGGGCCAAGAGACCCAGTACTTC. The V gene is TRBV11-1, the J gene TRBJ2-5; 7 positions match TRBD2. This CDR3 is 15 amino acids long. The germline CDR1 and CDR2 sequences are SGHAT and FQDESV (reference sequence). The V gene end was trimmed by 2 bases and the J gene end by 1 base; junction bases not matched to a gene: 4. Filled out from reference TRBV11-1 and TRBJ2-5, the complete variable domain reads EAEVAQSPRYKITEKSQAVAFWCDPISGHATLYWYRQILGQGPELLVQFQDESVVDDSQLPKDRFSAERLKGVDSTLKIQPAELGDSAMYLCASSLIGRGQETQYFGPGTRLLVL.

The rearrangement uses TRBV4-1 and TRBJ2-2, with a tentative D call TRBD1 (6 bases). Trimming left V 2 bases short and J 5 bases short, with 15 bases between. CDR1 and CDR2 (germline): MGHRA, YSYEKL. The CDR3 loop spans 16 amino acids. The DNA of the CDR3 is TGCGCCAGCAGCCAATCCCACAGGGTAGGGACCGGGGAGCTGTTTTTT. Translation gives CASSQSHRVGTGELFF.

The chain links TRBV19 to TRBJ2-4; TRBD1 matches 9 bases. The CDR3 runs 15 residues. Germline V CDR1 and CDR2: LNHDA, SQIVND (reference sequence). J gave up 8 bases and V 1 base, and 6 bases lay outside the gene matches. CDR3 region: CASSIGDRVGDIQYF. In DNA, the CDR3 is TGTGCCAGTAGTATAGGGGACAGGGTTGGGGACATTCAGTACTTC.

The J gene is TRBJ2-3, the V gene TRBV19; 9 nucleotides line up with TRBD2. The CDR3 runs 15 residues. Trimming removed 3 bases from V and 3 bases from J; junction bases left unmatched: 4. Germline-derived CDR1 and CDR2 are LNHDA and SQIVND (reference sequence). The CDR3 DNA sequence: TGTGCCAGTAGTATTGGGCGGGGGGGTACAGATACGCAGTATTTT. Its translation is CASSIGRGGTDTQYF.

This clone was counted a single time. The chain links TRBV5-4 to TRBJ2-1; TRBD2 matches at 7 bases. The CDR3 contains 15 residues. V was clipped by 3 bases and J by 2 bases; unmatched bases: 5. Germline CDR1 reads SGHNT; CDR2 reads YYREEE (reference sequence). For the CDR3, the DNA is TGTGCCAGCAGCTCCTCGGGGGGTCCCTACAATGAGCAGTTCTTC. Its translation is CASSSSGGPYNEQFF. Full variable domain (rest looked up from reference TRBV5-4 and TRBJ2-1): ETGVTQSPTHLIKTRGQQVTLRCSSQSGHNTVSWYQQALGQGPQFIFQYYREEENGRGNFPPRFSGLQFPNYSSELNVNALELDDSALYLCASSSSGGPYNEQFFGPGTRLTVL.

This clone was picked up many times. The chain links TRBV10-3 to TRBJ1-1; D perhaps matches TRBD1 (5 bases). CDR1 and CDR2 from the germline V gene are ENHRY and SYGVKD. V shed 2 bases and J shed 4 bases, with 20 bases lying between them. The CDR3 loop spans 17 amino acids. The DNA of the CDR3 is TGTGCCATCAGTGAGGGGGGGGGACGACGCGTCGGCACTGAAGCTTTCTTT. Amino acid sequence: CAISEGGGRRVGTEAFF.

This chain uses TRBV12-2 with TRBJ2-5; TRBD2 reflects the table's D call only, with no check against the DNA. TRBV12-2 is listed as a pseudogene. The CDR3 totals 16 residues. This CDR3 reads CASRFSPGLNQETQYF. The CDR3 DNA reads as TGTGCAAGTCGCTTCAGTCCGGGACTCAATCAAGAGACCCAGTACTTC.

The chain couples TRBV19 to TRBJ1-4; a weak D match, TRBD1 (5 bases). Per germline, CDR1 LNHDA and CDR2 SQIVND (reference sequence). The CDR3 runs 16 residues. V was pared by 4 bases and J by 8 bases, with 20 bases between. The CDR3 loop is CASSTLGEGRSEKLFF. In DNA form, the CDR3 reads TGTGCCAGTAGTACCCTTGGGGAGGGGAGGAGCGAAAAACTGTTTTTT.

The V call is TRBV7-9, the J call TRBJ1-6; D is unclear. CDR1 SEHNR and CDR2 FQNEAQ come from the germline V gene (reference sequence). V was trimmed by 1 base and J by 7 bases, leaving 2 bases between them. The CDR3 has 12 residues. This chain's CDR3 is CASSLVNSPLHF. The CDR3 bases are TGTGCCAGCAGCTTAGTAAATTCACCCCTCCACTTT.

The genes are TRBV5-6 and TRBJ1-5; a weak D match, TRBD1 (5 bases). Trimming left V 0 bases short and J 3 bases short, with 10 bases between. CDR1 and CDR2 (germline): SGHDT, YYEEEE. The CDR3 length is 15 residues. The CDR3 is CASSLGQTNNQPQHF. DNA for the CDR3: TGTGCCAGCAGCTTGGGACAGACCAACAATCAGCCCCAGCATTTT.

This chain joins TRBV9 and TRBJ2-3; the match to TRBD1 covers 9 bases. The CDR3 totals 15 residues. Trimming took 3 bases from V and 2 from J; bases not matched to a gene: 4. CDR1 is SGDLS, CDR2 YYNGEE, per germline. CDR3 protein: CASSGDRVPTDTQYF. The CDR3 coding sequence is TGTGCCAGCAGCGGGGACAGGGTCCCCACAGATACGCAGTATTTT.